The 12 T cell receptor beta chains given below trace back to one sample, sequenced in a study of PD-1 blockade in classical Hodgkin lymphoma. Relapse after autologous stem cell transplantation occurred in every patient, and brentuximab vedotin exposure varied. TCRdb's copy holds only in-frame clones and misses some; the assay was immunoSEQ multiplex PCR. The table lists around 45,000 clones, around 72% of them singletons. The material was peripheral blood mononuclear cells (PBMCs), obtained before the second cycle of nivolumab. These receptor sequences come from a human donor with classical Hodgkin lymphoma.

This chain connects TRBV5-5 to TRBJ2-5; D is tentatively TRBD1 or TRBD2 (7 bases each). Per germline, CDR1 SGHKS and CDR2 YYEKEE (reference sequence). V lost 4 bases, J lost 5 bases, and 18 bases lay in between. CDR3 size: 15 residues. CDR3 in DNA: TGTGCCAGCAGCCCGGGGGGACAGTGGGTGGAGACCCAGTACTTC. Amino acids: CASSPGGQWVETQYF.

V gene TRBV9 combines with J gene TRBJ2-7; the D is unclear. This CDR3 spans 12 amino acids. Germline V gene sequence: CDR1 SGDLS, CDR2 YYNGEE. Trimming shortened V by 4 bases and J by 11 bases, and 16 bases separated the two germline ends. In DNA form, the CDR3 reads TGTGCCAGCAGCTCCGACTCTCGGCGTAAGTACTTC. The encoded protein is CASSSDSRRKYF. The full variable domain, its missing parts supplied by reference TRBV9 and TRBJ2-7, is DSGVTQTPKHLITATGQRVTLRCSPRSGDLSVYWYQQSLDQGLQFLIQYYNGEERAKGNILERFSAQQFPDLHSELNLSSLELGDSALYFCASSSDSRRKYFGPGTRLTVT.

As DNA, the CDR3 is TGTGCCATCAGTGAAAGGGGAGAGGGGGGGATCCTTGGCACCGGGGAGCTGTTTTTT. It yields the protein CAISERGEGGILGTGELFF. The V gene is TRBV10-3, the J gene TRBJ2-2, with D possibly matching TRBD2 (7 bases). V lost 3 bases, J lost 4 bases, and 24 bases lay in between. CDR3 length: 19 amino acids. Germline V gene lookup returns CDR1 ENHRY and CDR2 SYGVKD.

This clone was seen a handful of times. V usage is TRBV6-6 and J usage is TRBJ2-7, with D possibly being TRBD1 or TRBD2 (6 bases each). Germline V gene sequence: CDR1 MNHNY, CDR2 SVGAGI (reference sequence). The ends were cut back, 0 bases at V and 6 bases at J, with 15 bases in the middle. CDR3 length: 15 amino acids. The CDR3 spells CASSYSNRGVGEQYF. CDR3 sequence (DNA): TGTGCCAGCAGTTACTCGAATAGGGGGGTTGGCGAGCAGTACTTC.

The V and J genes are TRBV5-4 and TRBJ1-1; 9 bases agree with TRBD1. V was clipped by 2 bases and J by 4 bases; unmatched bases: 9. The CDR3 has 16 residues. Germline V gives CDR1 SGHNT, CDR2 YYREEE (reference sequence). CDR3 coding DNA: TGTGCCAGCAGCTTAGACTTGGGACAGGGCGGCACTGAAGCTTTCTTT. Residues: CASSLDLGQGGTEAFF.

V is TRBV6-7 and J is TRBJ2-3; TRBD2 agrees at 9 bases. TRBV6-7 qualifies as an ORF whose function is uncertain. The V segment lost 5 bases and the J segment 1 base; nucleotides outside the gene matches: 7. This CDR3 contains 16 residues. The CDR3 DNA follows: TGTGCCAGCAGTCTAGCGGGGTCCTACCGCACAGATACGCAGTATTTT. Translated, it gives CASSLAGSYRTDTQYF.

In nucleotides, the CDR3 is TGTGCCAGCAGTGAGGACAGCGGAGGTAGGGAGACCCAGTACTTC. It yields the protein CASSEDSGGRETQYF. The chain joins TRBV25-1 to TRBJ2-5, with a tentative D call TRBD1 (6 bases). This CDR3 comprises 15 residues. V was trimmed by 3 bases and J by 5 bases, leaving 16 bases between them. Germline values: CDR1 MGHDK, CDR2 SYGVNS.

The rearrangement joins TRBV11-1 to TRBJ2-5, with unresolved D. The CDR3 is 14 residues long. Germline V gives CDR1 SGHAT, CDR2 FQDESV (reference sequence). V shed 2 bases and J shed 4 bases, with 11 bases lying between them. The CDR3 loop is CASSLFADTETQYF. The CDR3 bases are TGTGCCAGCAGCTTATTTGCCGACACAGAGACCCAGTACTTC.

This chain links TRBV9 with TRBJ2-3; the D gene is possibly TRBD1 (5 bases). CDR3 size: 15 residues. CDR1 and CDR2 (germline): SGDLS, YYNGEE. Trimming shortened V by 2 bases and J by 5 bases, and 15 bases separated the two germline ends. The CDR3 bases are TGTGCCAGCAGCGTGATCCCAGGGTTCGAAGATACGCAGTATTTT. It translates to CASSVIPGFEDTQYF.

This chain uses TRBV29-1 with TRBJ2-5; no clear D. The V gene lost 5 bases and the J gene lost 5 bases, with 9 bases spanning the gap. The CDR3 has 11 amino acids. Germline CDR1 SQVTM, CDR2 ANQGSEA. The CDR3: CSVRSGETQYF. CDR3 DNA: TGCAGCGTTCGGTCTGGCGAGACCCAGTACTTC.

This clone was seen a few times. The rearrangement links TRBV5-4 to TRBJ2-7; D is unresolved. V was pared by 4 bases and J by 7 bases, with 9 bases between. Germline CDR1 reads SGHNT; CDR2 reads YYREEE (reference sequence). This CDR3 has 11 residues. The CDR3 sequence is CASSVAGEQYF. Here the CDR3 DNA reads TGTGCCAGCAGCGTGGCCGGGGAGCAGTACTTC.

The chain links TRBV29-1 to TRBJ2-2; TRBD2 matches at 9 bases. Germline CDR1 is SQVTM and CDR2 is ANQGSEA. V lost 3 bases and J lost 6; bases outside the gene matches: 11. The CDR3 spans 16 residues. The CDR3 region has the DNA TGCAGCGTTGAGAAACCGGCGGGAGGGCTAGCCGGGGAGCTGTTTTTT. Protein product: CSVEKPAGGLAGELFF.